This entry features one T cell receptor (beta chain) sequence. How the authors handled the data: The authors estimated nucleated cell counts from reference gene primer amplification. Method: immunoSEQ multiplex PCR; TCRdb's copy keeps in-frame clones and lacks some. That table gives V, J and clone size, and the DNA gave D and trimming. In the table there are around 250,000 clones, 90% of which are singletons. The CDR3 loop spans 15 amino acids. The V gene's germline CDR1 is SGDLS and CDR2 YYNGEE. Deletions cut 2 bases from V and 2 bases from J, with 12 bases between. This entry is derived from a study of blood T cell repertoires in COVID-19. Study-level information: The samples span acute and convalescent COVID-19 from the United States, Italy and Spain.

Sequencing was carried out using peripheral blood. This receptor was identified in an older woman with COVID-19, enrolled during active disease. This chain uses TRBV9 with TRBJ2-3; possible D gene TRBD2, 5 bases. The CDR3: CASSVRRENTDTQYF. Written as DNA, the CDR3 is TGTGCCAGCAGCGTTAGAAGGGAGAACACAGATACGCAGTATTTT.